This T cell receptor beta chain came from a study of HIV-infected children after antiretroviral therapy interruption. Turning to the study itself: Interruption-arm samples span weeks 0, 12, interruption end (24 or 48), and about 3 years post-study.

In its sample, this clonotype was seen many times. The CDR3 is 14 amino acids. Germline loops: CDR1 LNHDA, CDR2 SQIVND (reference sequence). V was pared by 3 bases and J by 2 bases, with 11 bases between. A 3' RACE protocol on RNA, with unique molecular identifiers, produced the TCR library. Each CDR3 protein is one row after TCRdb ran MiXCR on the 3' RACE reads. The profile shows more than 40,000 distinct CDR3 sequences, around 4.5% of them singletons. The sample's treatment: PENTA 11 planned treatment interruption arm or continuous ART arm. J is TRBJ2-7 and V is TRBV19; D uncertain. The receptor comes from a pool of human donors with HIV. The sample was CD45RA+ CD4+ T cells from PBMCs, pooled from several time points, taken from a donor given antiretroviral therapy, either interrupted or continuous. Stated subset: naive CD4+ CD45RA+ CD45RO- T cells. CDR3 bases: TGTGCCAGTAGTATCCAGCCGCCTCCCTACGAGCAGTACTTC. As protein: CASSIQPPPYEQYF.